Reported below is one T cell receptor (beta chain). Its matching antigen is unknown. The observed sequence ends 3 residues before the CDR3 terminus, with the missing tail filled in from the germline J gene. Germline CDR1 and CDR2: SNHLY and FYNNEI. The CDR3 consists of 14 residues. V lost 8 bases to trimming and J lost 5 bases; unmatched junction nucleotides: 10. Only in-frame clones appear in the TCRdb table, and some are missing; sequencing was by immunoSEQ multiplex PCR. This table holds about 41,000 clones. This sample was taken from a study of T cells in women clearing cervical HPV infection. Regarding the study as a whole: TRBV6-7 abundance was lower in cases than controls (roughly 0.12% versus 0.15%).

The sequence was collected from a woman aged 18 to 69 with a cervical HPV16 infection that either progressed to CIN3+ or cleared (not recorded which). The sequenced sample was blood buffy coat. The chain uses TRBV2 and TRBJ1-2, with 8 bases lining up with TRBD1. The CDR3 DNA, read in part, is TGTGCCAGCGAGAGGGGACAGGCTAGATATGGC. Amino acids: CASERGQARYG. The whole CDR3 sequence is CASERGQARYGYTF.